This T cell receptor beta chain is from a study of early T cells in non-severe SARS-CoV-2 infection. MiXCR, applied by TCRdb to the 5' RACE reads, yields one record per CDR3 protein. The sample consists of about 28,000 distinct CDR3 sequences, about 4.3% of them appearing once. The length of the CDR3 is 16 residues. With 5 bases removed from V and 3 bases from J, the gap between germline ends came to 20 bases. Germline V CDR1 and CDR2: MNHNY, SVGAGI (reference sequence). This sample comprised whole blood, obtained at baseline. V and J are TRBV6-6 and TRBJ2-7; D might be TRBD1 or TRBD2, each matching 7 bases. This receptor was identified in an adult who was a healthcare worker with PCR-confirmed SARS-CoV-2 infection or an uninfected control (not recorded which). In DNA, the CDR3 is TGTGCCAGCAGTACCCGGGGGGAAACAGGGGACTACGAGCAGTACTTC. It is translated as CASSTRGETGDYEQYF.